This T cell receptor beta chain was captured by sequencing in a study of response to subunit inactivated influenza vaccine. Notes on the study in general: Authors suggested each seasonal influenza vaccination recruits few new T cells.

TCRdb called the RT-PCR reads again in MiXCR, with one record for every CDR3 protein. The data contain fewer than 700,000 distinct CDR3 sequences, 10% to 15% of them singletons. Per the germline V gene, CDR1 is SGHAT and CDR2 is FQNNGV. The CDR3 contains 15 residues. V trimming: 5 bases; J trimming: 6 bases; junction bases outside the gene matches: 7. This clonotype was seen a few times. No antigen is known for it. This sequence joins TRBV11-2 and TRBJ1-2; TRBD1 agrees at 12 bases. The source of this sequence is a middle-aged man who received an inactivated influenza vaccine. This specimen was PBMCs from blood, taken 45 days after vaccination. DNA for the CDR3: TGTGCCAGCAGCCTCCGGGACAGGGGGCTTGATGGCTACACCTTC. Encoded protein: CASSLRDRGLDGYTF.